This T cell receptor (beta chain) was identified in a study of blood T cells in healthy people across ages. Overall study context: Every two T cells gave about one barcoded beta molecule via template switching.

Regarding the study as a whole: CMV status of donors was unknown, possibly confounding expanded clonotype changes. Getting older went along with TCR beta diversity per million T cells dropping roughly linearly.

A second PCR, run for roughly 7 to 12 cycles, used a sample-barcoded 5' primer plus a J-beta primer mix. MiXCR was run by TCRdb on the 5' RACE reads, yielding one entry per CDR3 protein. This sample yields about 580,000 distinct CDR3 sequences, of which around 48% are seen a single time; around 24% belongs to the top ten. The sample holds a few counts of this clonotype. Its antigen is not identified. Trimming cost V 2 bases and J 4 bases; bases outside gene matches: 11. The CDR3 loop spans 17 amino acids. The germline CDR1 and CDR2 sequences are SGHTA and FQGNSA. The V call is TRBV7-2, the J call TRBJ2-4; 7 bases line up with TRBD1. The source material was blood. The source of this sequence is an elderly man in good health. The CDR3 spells CASSLNLPTGLKNIQYF. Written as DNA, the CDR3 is TGTGCCAGCAGCTTAAACCTCCCGACAGGGTTGAAAAACATTCAGTACTTC.